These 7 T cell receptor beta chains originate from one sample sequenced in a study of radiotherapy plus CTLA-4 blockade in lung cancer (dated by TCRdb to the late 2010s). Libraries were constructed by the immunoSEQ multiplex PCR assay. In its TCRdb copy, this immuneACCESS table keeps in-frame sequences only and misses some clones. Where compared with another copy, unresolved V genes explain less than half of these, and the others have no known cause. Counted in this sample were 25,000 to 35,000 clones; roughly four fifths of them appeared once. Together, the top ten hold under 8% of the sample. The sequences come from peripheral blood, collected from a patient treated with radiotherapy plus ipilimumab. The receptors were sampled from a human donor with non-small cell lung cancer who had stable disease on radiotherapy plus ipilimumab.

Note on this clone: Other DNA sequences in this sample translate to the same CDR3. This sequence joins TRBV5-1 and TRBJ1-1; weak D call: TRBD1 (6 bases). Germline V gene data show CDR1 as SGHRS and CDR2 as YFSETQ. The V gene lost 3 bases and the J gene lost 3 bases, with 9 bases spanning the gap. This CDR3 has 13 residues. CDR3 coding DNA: TGCGCCAGCAGCTCACAGGGTGACACTGAAGCTTTCTTT. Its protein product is CASSSQGDTEAFF.

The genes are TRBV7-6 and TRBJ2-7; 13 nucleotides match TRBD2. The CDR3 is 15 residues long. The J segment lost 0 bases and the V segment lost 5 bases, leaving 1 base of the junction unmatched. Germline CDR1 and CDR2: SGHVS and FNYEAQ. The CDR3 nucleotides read TGTGCCAGCAGCCGACTAGCGGGGGGCTCCTACGAGCAGTACGTC. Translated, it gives CASSRLAGGSYEQYV.

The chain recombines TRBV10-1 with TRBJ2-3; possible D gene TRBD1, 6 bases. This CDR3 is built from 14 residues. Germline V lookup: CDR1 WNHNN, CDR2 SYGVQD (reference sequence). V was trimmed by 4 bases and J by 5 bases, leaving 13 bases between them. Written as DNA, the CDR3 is TGCGCCAGCAGTGGTGGGGGCGCGCAAGATACGCAGTATTTT. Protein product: CASSGGGAQDTQYF.

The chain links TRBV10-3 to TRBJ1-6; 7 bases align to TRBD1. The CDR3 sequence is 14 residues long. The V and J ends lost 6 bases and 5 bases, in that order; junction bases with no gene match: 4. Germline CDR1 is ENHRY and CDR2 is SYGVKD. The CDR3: CAISAGTDNSPLHF. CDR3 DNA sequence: TGTGCCATCAGCGCCGGGACAGATAATTCACCCCTCCACTTT.

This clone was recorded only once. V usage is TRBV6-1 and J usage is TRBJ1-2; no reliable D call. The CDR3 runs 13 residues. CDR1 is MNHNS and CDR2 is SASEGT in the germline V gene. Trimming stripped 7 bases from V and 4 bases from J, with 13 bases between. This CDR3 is CASNGGVTYGYTF. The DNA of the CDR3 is TGTGCCAGCAATGGAGGAGTAACCTATGGCTACACCTTC.

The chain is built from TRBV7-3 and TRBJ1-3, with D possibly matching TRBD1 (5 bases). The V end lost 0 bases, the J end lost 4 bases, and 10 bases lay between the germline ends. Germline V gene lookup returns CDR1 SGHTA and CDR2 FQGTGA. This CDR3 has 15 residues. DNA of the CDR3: TGTGCCAGCAGCTTAACAGGGGATTTCGGAAACACCATATATTTT. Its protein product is CASSLTGDFGNTIYF.

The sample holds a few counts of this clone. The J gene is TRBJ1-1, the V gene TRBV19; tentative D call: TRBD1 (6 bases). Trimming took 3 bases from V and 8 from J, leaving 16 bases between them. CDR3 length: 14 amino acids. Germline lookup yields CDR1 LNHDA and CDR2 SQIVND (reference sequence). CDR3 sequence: CASSMGPAGEEAFF. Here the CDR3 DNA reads TGTGCCAGTAGTATGGGTCCGGCAGGGGAAGAAGCTTTCTTT.